The entry below gives a single T cell receptor (beta chain) sequence along with its context. The target antigen is unknown. CDR3 size: 15 residues. Germline V gene sequence: CDR1 MNHEY, CDR2 SMNVEV (reference sequence). V gave up 0 bases and J gave up 2 bases, with 8 bases separating them. The study reverse transcribed the entire isolated RNA, so it sequenced expressed TCRB transcripts. The repertoire was sequenced with immunoSEQ multiplex PCR; TCRdb's copy has only in-frame clones and lacks some. The repertoire has some 350,000 clones, over 8.5% of them found once; the top ten carry about 0.6%. This specimen comes from a study of beta chain features in type 1 diabetes. Broader study findings: Shortening that was moderate but significant affected the TCRB CDR3s of Type 1 diabetes patients in all four CD4+ subsets. VDJ junctions from type 1 diabetes patients carried fewer insertions and larger deletions.

The sequenced material came from central memory CD4+ T cells from blood. The chain couples TRBV27 to TRBJ1-5; no clear D. This TCR was sampled from a young man with type 1 diabetes. CDR3 residues: CASSLSSVGNQPQHF. In DNA form, the CDR3 reads TGTGCCAGCAGTTTATCTTCCGTAGGCAATCAGCCCCAGCATTTT.